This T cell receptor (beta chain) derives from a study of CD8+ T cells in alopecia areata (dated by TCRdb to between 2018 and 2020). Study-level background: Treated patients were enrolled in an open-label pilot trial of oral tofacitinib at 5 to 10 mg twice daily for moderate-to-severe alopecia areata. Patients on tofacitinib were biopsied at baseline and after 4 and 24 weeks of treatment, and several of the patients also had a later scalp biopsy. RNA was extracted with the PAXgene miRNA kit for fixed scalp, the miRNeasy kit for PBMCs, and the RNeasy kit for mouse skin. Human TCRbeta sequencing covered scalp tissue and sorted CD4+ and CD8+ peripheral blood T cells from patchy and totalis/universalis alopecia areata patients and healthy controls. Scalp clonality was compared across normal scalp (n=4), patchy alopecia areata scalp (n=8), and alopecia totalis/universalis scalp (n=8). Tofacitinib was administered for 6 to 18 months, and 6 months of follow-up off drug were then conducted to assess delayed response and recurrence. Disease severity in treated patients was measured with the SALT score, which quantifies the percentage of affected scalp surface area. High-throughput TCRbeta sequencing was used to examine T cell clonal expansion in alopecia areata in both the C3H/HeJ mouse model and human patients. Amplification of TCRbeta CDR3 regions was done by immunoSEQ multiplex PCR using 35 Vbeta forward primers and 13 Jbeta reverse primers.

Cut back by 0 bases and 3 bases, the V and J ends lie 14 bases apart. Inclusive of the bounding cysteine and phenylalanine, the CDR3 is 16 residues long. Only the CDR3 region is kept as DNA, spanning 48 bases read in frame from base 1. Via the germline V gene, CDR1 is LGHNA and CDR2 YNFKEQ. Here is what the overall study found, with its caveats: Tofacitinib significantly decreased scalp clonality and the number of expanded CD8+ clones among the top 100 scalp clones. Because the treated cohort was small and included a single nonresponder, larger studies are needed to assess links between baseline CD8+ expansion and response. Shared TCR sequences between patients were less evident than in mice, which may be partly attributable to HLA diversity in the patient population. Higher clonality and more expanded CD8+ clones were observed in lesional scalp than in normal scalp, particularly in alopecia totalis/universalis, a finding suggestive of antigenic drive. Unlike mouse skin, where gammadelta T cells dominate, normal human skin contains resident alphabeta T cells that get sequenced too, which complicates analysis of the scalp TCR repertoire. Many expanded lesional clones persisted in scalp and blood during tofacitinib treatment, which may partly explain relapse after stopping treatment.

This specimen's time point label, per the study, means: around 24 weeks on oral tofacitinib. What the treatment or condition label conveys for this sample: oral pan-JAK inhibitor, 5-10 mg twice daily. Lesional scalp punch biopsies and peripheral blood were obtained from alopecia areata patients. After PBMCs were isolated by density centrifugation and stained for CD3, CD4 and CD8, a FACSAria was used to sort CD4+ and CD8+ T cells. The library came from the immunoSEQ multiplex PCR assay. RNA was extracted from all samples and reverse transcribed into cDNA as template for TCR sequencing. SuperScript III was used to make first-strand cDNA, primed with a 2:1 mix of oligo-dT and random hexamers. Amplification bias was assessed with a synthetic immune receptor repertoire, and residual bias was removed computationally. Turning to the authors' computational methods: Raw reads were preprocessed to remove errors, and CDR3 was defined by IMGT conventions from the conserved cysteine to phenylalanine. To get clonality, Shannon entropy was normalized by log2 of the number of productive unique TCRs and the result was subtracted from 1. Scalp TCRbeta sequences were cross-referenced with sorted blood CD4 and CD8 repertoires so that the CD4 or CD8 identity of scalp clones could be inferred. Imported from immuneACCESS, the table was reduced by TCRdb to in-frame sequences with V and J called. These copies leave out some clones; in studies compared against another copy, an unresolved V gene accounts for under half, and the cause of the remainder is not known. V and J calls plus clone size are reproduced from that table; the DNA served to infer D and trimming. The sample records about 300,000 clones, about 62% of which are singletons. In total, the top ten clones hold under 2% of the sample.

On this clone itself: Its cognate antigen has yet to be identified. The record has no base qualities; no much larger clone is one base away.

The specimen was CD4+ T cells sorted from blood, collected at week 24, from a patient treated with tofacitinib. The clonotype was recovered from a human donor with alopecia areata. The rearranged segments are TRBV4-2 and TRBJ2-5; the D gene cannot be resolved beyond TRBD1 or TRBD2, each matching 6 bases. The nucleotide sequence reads TGTGCCAGCAGCCAAGATTCGGGGGCTGGGGAAGAGACCCAGTACTTC. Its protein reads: CASSQDSGAGEETQYF.